The 32 T cell receptor beta chains below come from one sample, sequenced in a study of identical twins. TCRdb fed the 5' RACE reads into MiXCR, producing one record per CDR3 protein. The sample includes some 500,000 distinct CDR3 sequences, roughly 9.5% of them seen just once. The same specimen was also included in a second study, on yellow fever vaccine responses in identical twins.

Sequencing was done on a sample of PBMCs. The receptors originated from a young woman in good health.

A note on this clonotype: A much larger clone sits a single nucleotide away, making a read error possible. The chain has TRBV4-2 and TRBJ2-5; D is unresolved. The CDR3 has 15 residues. The germline V gene has CDR1 LGHNA and CDR2 YNFKEQ. CDR3 sequence (DNA): TGTGCCCGCAGCCAAGATCCCTGGGCGACAGAGACCCAGTACTTC. Protein sequence: CARSQDPWATETQYF.

This clonotype appeared once. The CDR3 sequence is CSAPGVLGNTIYF. For the CDR3, the DNA is TGCAGTGCCCCAGGGGTACTTGGAAACACCATATATTTT. The J gene is TRBJ1-3, the V gene TRBV20-1; a possible D gene is TRBD1 (6 bases). The length of the CDR3 is 13 residues. V shed 6 bases and J shed 3 bases, with 12 bases lying between them. Germline V lookup: CDR1 DFQATT, CDR2 SNEGSKA (reference sequence).

The gene calls are TRBV7-2 and TRBJ2-2; D may be TRBD2 (5 bases). Trimming stripped 5 bases from V and 4 bases from J, with 14 bases between. The germline V gene encodes CDR1 SGHTA and CDR2 FQGNSA. The CDR3 length is 15 residues. CDR3 DNA sequence: TGTGCCAGCAGCGCCCCTAGTGGGAGCACCGGGGAGCTGTTTTTT. This codes for CASSAPSGSTGELFF.

The genes are TRBV6-2 or TRBV6-3 and TRBJ1-1, with D maybe TRBD1 (6 bases). Per the germline V gene, CDR1 is MNHEY and CDR2 is SVGEGT. This CDR3 contains 14 residues. Trimming removed 7 bases at V and 2 bases at J, with 14 bases between. The CDR3: CASKLQGLNTEAFF. The CDR3 coding sequence is TGTGCCAGCAAGCTACAGGGACTAAACACTGAAGCTTTCTTT.

This clonotype was counted at least ten times. The rearrangement links TRBV12-3 or TRBV12-4 to TRBJ2-7; 13 positions agree with TRBD2. The V segment lost 5 bases and the J segment 7 bases; nucleotides outside the gene matches: 8. There are 15 residues in the CDR3. The CDR3 sequence is CASSPGLAGAGEQYF. The CDR3 region has the DNA TGTGCCAGCAGTCCCGGACTAGCGGGGGCGGGGGAGCAGTACTTC.

This clonotype turned up a few times. The rearrangement uses TRBV12-3 or TRBV12-4 and TRBJ2-7; tentatively, D is TRBD2 (7 bases). The CDR3 is 14 amino acids. Trimming pared 3 bases from V and 3 bases from J, leaving 12 bases between. CDR3 nucleotide sequence: TGTGCCAGCAGTTTGAAGGGGGGGGTCTACGAGCAGTACTTC. Protein: CASSLKGGVYEQYF.

This clonotype occurred many times. The chain has TRBV9 and TRBJ2-5; 8 bases fit TRBD2. The CDR3 has 14 amino acids. Trimming removed 3 bases from V and 7 bases from J; junction bases left unmatched: 8. CDR1 is SGDLS, CDR2 YYNGEE, per germline. The CDR3 DNA reads as TGTGCCAGCAGCGACAGCGGGGGCCATGGGACCCAGTACTTC. This sequence encodes CASSDSGGHGTQYF. Looking up the rest from reference TRBV9 and TRBJ2-5 gives the full variable domain: DSGVTQTPKHLITATGQRVTLRCSPRSGDLSVYWYQQSLDQGLQFLIQYYNGEERAKGNILERFSAQQFPDLHSELNLSSLELGDSALYFCASSDSGGHGTQYFGPGTRLLVL.

A few counts support this clonotype. V and J are TRBV28 and TRBJ2-5, with 7 positions matching TRBD2. J was trimmed by 4 bases and V by 4 bases; bases with no gene match: 9. This CDR3 has 15 residues. Germline V gene sequence: CDR1 MDHEN, CDR2 SYDVKM. The CDR3 spells CASSSYEASGETQYF. In nucleotides, the CDR3 is TGTGCCAGCAGTTCTTACGAGGCTAGCGGAGAGACCCAGTACTTC.

This clonotype was seen repeatedly, ten times or more. In DNA form, the CDR3 reads TGTGCCAGCAGCAGCATAGGCACCGGCGAGTATTTT. Its translation is CASSSIGTGEYF. The V call is TRBV7-2, the J call TRBJ2-3; no clear D. Germline lookup yields CDR1 SGHTA and CDR2 FQGNSA. The CDR3 sequence is 12 residues long. The germline V and J ends were trimmed by 5 bases and 13 bases, with 16 bases remaining between them.

This clonotype has a single count. The V call is TRBV11-2, the J call TRBJ2-1; D might be TRBD1 (5 bases). The V and J ends lost 1 base and 6 bases respectively, with 13 bases between them. This CDR3 has 15 amino acids. Germline CDR1 SGHAT, CDR2 FQNNGV. CDR3 in DNA: TGTGCCAGCAGCTTAGCCAGGGTTAGCATCAATGAGCAGTTCTTC. Protein: CASSLARVSINEQFF.

The chain is built from TRBV20-1 and TRBJ2-1, with D maybe TRBD1 (5 bases). V was clipped by 0 bases and J by 0 bases, with 12 bases between them. CDR3 length: 16 residues. Germline V gene lookup returns CDR1 DFQATT and CDR2 SNEGSKA (reference sequence). Here the CDR3 DNA reads TGCAGTGCTAGAGATCAGGGCCTCCACTCCTACAATGAGCAGTTCTTC. Protein product: CSARDQGLHSYNEQFF.

A few counts support this clonotype. This sequence joins TRBV11-2 and TRBJ2-7, with D perhaps matching TRBD1 (5 bases). This CDR3 is 14 amino acids long. Germline CDR1 SGHAT, CDR2 FQNNGV. Deletions cut 5 bases from V and 6 bases from J, with 17 bases between. The CDR3 region is CASSSRPGISEQYF. CDR3 in DNA: TGTGCCAGCAGCAGCCGCCCAGGGATCTCCGAGCAGTACTTC.

The chain combines TRBV3-1 with TRBJ2-2, with D possibly matching TRBD2 (6 bases). Germline V gene sequence: CDR1 LGHDT, CDR2 YNNKEL (reference sequence). Trimming stripped 3 bases from V and 3 bases from J, with 11 bases between. The CDR3 spans 15 residues. The CDR3 region is CASSQTTSYTGELFF. The CDR3 nucleotides are TGTGCCAGCAGCCAGACGACTAGTTACACCGGGGAGCTGTTTTTT.

This clonotype was detected only a few times. The chain has TRBV5-6 and TRBJ2-7; TRBD1 is a possible D gene (6 bases). This CDR3 spans 15 amino acids. Germline-derived CDR1 and CDR2 are SGHDT and YYEEEE. The V end lost 2 bases, the J end lost 2 bases, and 14 bases lay between the germline ends. CDR3 DNA: TGTGCCAGCAGCTTTCGAAGGGACACAGCCTACGAGCAGTACTTC. It translates to CASSFRRDTAYEQYF. The full variable domain, completed using reference TRBV5-6 and TRBJ2-7, is DAGVTQSPTHLIKTRGQQVTLRCSPKSGHDTVSWYQQALGQGPQFIFQYYEEEERQRGNFPDRFSGHQFPNYSSELNVNALLLGDSALYLCASSFRRDTAYEQYFGPGTRLTVT.

This clonotype was picked up a small number of times. The chain joins TRBV24-1 to TRBJ2-3; a possible D gene is TRBD1 (5 bases). This CDR3 is built from 13 residues. Germline CDR1 is KGHDR and CDR2 is SFDVKD. V gave up 4 bases and J gave up 4 bases, with 8 bases separating them. CDR3 nucleotides: TGTGCCACCAGTGACCAGGGATCAGATACGCAGTATTTT. This gives the protein CATSDQGSDTQYF.

This clonotype was observed a handful of times. V and J are TRBV7-2 and TRBJ1-5; D call uncertain. Germline V gives CDR1 SGHTA, CDR2 FQGNSA. The CDR3 spans 14 residues. With 5 bases removed from V and 0 bases from J, the gap between germline ends came to 8 bases. The chain's CDR3 is CASSPRPSNQPQHF. The DNA for the CDR3 is TGTGCCAGCAGCCCACGTCCTAGCAATCAGCCCCAGCATTTT.

J is TRBJ2-1 and V is TRBV5-1, with 13 nucleotides matching TRBD2. Unmatched junction bases numbered 8, after V lost 5 bases and J lost 6 bases. This CDR3 is built from 16 residues. The germline CDR1 and CDR2 sequences are SGHRS and YFSETQ. The CDR3 coding sequence is TGCGCCAGCAGATCCGGACTAGCGGGAGCAGTCAATGAGCAGTTCTTC. Translating gives CASRSGLAGAVNEQFF.

The chain carries TRBV20-1 and TRBJ2-1; D may be TRBD2 (5 bases). V lost 4 bases to trimming and J lost 7 bases, with 14 bases between them. The CDR3 covers 13 residues. CDR1 and CDR2 (germline): DFQATT, SNEGSKA (reference sequence). CDR3 DNA sequence: TGCAGTGCTAAACGGACTGGGCCGAATGAGCAGTTCTTC. Translation gives CSAKRTGPNEQFF.

This clonotype was seen ten or more times. The chain couples TRBV7-2 to TRBJ1-5; possible D gene TRBD1, 6 bases. V shed 4 bases and J shed 7 bases, with 14 bases lying between them. Germline CDR1 and CDR2: SGHTA and FQGNSA. This CDR3 spans 14 amino acids. The DNA of the CDR3 is TGTGCCAGCAGCTACCGACAGGTCGGACAGCCCCAGCATTTT. Translating gives CASSYRQVGQPQHF. Supplemented by reference TRBV7-2 and TRBJ1-5, the full variable domain reads GAGVSQSPSNKVTEKGKDVELRCDPISGHTALYWYRQSLGQGLEFLIYFQGNSAPDKSGLPSDRFSAERTGGSVSTLTIQRTQQEDSAVYLCASSYRQVGQPQHFGDGTRLSIL.

In its sample, this clonotype was seen a few times. The rearrangement joins TRBV12-3 or TRBV12-4 to TRBJ1-2; D may be TRBD1 (5 bases). Trimming took off 3 bases at V and 7 bases at J, with 9 bases between the two ends. CDR3 length: 12 residues. The CDR3 DNA sequence: TGTGCCAGCAGTTTGCGGGGGTCTGGCTACACCTTC. Encoded protein: CASSLRGSGYTF.

The rearrangement joins TRBV18 to TRBJ2-1, with 13 bases lining up with TRBD2. This CDR3 is built from 13 residues. CDR1 is KGHSH and CDR2 is LQKENI in the germline V gene. V shed 6 bases and J 9 bases; nucleotides not matched to a gene: 2. Written as DNA, the CDR3 is TGTGCCAGCTCCCGGACTAGCGGGAGTGAGCAGTTCTTC. Translation gives CASSRTSGSEQFF.

The chain joins TRBV4-3 to TRBJ2-2; 12 bases agree with TRBD2. CDR1 is LGHNA and CDR2 is YSLEER in the germline V gene. There are 18 residues in the CDR3. V lost 0 bases to trimming and J lost 5 bases; unmatched junction nucleotides: 7. For the CDR3, the DNA is TGCGCCAGCAGCCAAGATTTGGGAGGACTAGCGGGAACCGGGGAGCTGTTTTTT. Translating gives CASSQDLGGLAGTGELFF.

The J gene is TRBJ2-5, the V gene TRBV28; TRBD2 aligns across 7 bases. The CDR3 is 15 amino acids. V lost 2 bases, J lost 3 bases, and 6 bases stayed unmatched. In germline, CDR1 is MDHEN, CDR2 SYDVKM. DNA of the CDR3: TGTGCCAGCAGTTTAAATAAGGGGAGGGAAGAGACCCAGTACTTC. It translates to CASSLNKGREETQYF. Full variable domain (outside the CDR3, taken from reference TRBV28 and TRBJ2-5): DVKVTQSSRYLVKRTGEKVFLECVQDMDHENMFWYRQDPGLGLRLIYFSYDVKMKEKGDIPEGYSVSREKKERFSLILESASTNQTSMYLCASSLNKGREETQYFGPGTRLLVL.

This clonotype showed up just a few times. V and J are TRBV4-2 and TRBJ2-1; 8 positions agree with TRBD2. In germline, CDR1 is LGHNA, CDR2 YNFKEQ. V lost 6 bases and J lost 1; bases outside the gene matches: 11. The CDR3 has 17 residues. The CDR3 coding sequence is TGTGCCAGCAGACAAACGAGCGGGAGTAGATCCTACAATGAGCAGTTCTTC. This sequence encodes CASRQTSGSRSYNEQFF.

In its sample, this clonotype was seen many times. The V and J genes are TRBV4-2 and TRBJ2-2, with D unclear. The CDR3 runs to 14 residues. The V gene's germline CDR1 is LGHNA and CDR2 YNFKEQ. V shed 0 bases and J shed 6 bases, with 8 bases lying between them. This CDR3 is CASSQDKGAGELFF. The DNA for the CDR3 is TGTGCCAGCAGCCAAGATAAGGGCGCCGGGGAGCTGTTTTTT.

J is TRBJ2-7 and V is TRBV28; 8 nucleotides line up with TRBD1. Germline trimming cut 6 bases from V and 2 bases from J; bases unmatched to any gene: 6. Germline-derived CDR1 and CDR2 are MDHEN and SYDVKM. CDR3 length equals 14 residues. The CDR3 is CASRSAGGPYEQYF. Here the CDR3 DNA reads TGTGCCAGCAGAAGCGCAGGGGGCCCCTACGAGCAGTACTTC.

This clonotype was seen only a few times. The genes are TRBV10-3 and TRBJ2-2, with D unclear. The length of the CDR3 is 17 residues. Per germline, CDR1 ENHRY and CDR2 SYGVKD. The V gene lost 9 bases and the J gene lost 0 bases, with 20 bases spanning the gap. Here the CDR3 reads CAILANVGSSNTGELFF. CDR3 in DNA: TGTGCCATACTTGCCAACGTGGGCAGCTCGAACACCGGGGAGCTGTTTTTT.

The V gene is TRBV5-6, the J gene TRBJ2-7; possible D gene TRBD2, 6 bases. The CDR3 runs 14 residues. V lost 0 bases and J lost 6, with 13 bases in between. Germline CDR1 reads SGHDT; CDR2 reads YYEEEE. For the CDR3, the DNA is TGTGCCAGCAGCTTGGGGCCTCCGGGGGTCGAGCAGTACTTC. Residues: CASSLGPPGVEQYF. Using reference TRBV5-6 and TRBJ2-7 for the parts outside the CDR3, the full variable domain is DAGVTQSPTHLIKTRGQQVTLRCSPKSGHDTVSWYQQALGQGPQFIFQYYEEEERQRGNFPDRFSGHQFPNYSSELNVNALLLGDSALYLCASSLGPPGVEQYFGPGTRLTVT.

This clonotype was counted many times. The V gene is TRBV5-6, the J gene TRBJ2-1, with TRBD2 matching over 9 bases. Germline-derived CDR1 and CDR2 are SGHDT and YYEEEE. This CDR3 contains 15 residues. Trimming removed 5 bases from V and 6 bases from J; junction bases left unmatched: 9. CDR3 in amino acids: CASRHRGLASNEQFF. The CDR3, as DNA: TGTGCCAGCAGACACCGGGGACTAGCAAGCAATGAGCAGTTCTTC.

This sequence joins TRBV27 and TRBJ2-3; the D call may be TRBD1 or TRBD2 (5 bases each). The CDR3 sequence is 15 residues long. CDR1 is MNHEY and CDR2 is SMNVEV in the germline V gene (reference sequence). V was cut by 8 bases and J by 3 bases, with 18 bases left in between. Here the CDR3 reads CASRNRMGGTDTQYF. The CDR3 DNA reads as TGTGCCAGCCGAAACAGGATGGGCGGGACAGATACGCAGTATTTT.

This clonotype occurred many times. For the CDR3, the DNA is TGCGCCAGCAGCTCAACTAGCGGGAGGGCGGAGAGCGAGCAGTACTTC. Translated: CASSSTSGRAESEQYF. The J gene is TRBJ2-7, the V gene TRBV5-1; TRBD2 agrees at 13 bases. The CDR3 consists of 16 residues. The junction had 9 bases not matched to a gene; V was cut back by 3 bases and J by 6 bases. Looked up from germline, CDR1 is SGHRS and CDR2 is YFSETQ.

The chain combines TRBV6-2 or TRBV6-3 with TRBJ1-1; perhaps TRBD1 as D (6 bases). V lost 6 bases to trimming and J lost 9 bases, with 17 bases between them. Germline CDR1 reads MNHEY; CDR2 reads SVGEGT. The CDR3 covers 13 residues. CDR3 amino acids: CASSPGGPVKAFF. CDR3 DNA sequence: TGTGCCAGCAGCCCCGGGGGGCCGGTTAAAGCTTTCTTT.